These 21 T cell receptor beta chains share one sample of origin, sequenced in a study of blood T cell repertoires in COVID-19. The table came from immunoSEQ multiplex PCR; TCRdb's copy has only in-frame clones and leaves some out. The sample records more than 200,000 clones, under 85% being singletons. Sequenced: peripheral blood. The receptors originated from a woman in her 40s with active or convalescent COVID-19.

The chain's CDR3 is CASSDVEAEQYF. The CDR3 coding sequence is TGTGCCAGCAGTGATGTGGAGGCCGAGCAGTACTTC. The chain links TRBV6-1 to TRBJ2-7, with D possibly TRBD2 on 5 matching bases. The CDR3 extends over 12 amino acids. V lost 3 bases, J lost 6 bases, and 9 bases lay in between. CDR1 and CDR2 (germline): MNHNS, SASEGT.

This clone occurred a few times. The rearrangement links TRBV9 to TRBJ1-6; 8 bases agree with TRBD1. V lost 4 bases to trimming and J lost 3 bases; unmatched junction nucleotides: 6. Germline V CDR1 and CDR2: SGDLS, YYNGEE. The CDR3 is made up of 16 amino acids. The CDR3 loop is CASSPTGTGYNSPLHF. In DNA, the CDR3 is TGTGCCAGCAGCCCCACCGGGACAGGCTATAATTCACCCCTCCACTTT.

Comment on this clone: Additional DNA sequences in this sample encode the identical CDR3. V usage is TRBV11-2 and J usage is TRBJ1-1; D gene unclear. This CDR3 region has 14 residues. V was pared by 1 base and J by 1 base, with 7 bases between. Germline V CDR1 and CDR2: SGHAT, FQNNGV. CDR3 DNA sequence: TGTGCCAGCAGCTTAGGGCAGTGGAACACTGAAGCTTTCTTT. It translates to CASSLGQWNTEAFF.

The V call is TRBV6-6, the J call TRBJ1-4; D possibly corresponds to TRBD1 (6 bases). The germline V gene has CDR1 MNHNY and CDR2 SVGAGI (reference sequence). Trimming pared 5 bases from V and 7 bases from J, leaving 20 bases between. This CDR3 has 16 residues. CDR3 bases: TGTGCCAGCAGTCCCGGGGGGGGGCCATCTTCTGAAAAACTGTTTTTT. Its protein product is CASSPGGGPSSEKLFF.

In its sample, this clone was seen once. CDR3 sequence (DNA): TGCGCCAGCAGCCAGGGGGGCACCGGGGAGCTGTTTTTT. Protein product: CASSQGGTGELFF. The genes are TRBV4-1 and TRBJ2-2, with D possibly matching TRBD2 (6 bases). CDR1 MGHRA and CDR2 YSYEKL come from the germline V gene. The V end lost 3 bases, the J end lost 4 bases, and 6 bases lay between the germline ends. The CDR3 loop spans 13 amino acids.

The chain couples TRBV7-3 to TRBJ1-5; no definite D call. This CDR3 spans 13 amino acids. The V and J ends lost 4 bases and 4 bases respectively, with 8 bases between them. Germline V gene data show CDR1 as SGHTA and CDR2 as FQGTGA. The CDR3 DNA is TGTGCCAGCAGCTCCGGTCCTAATCAGCCCCAGCATTTT. Protein product: CASSSGPNQPQHF.

V is TRBV19 and J is TRBJ2-2, with 9 bases that match TRBD1. Germline-derived CDR1 and CDR2 are LNHDA and SQIVND (reference sequence). The CDR3 loop spans 13 amino acids. V dropped 10 bases and J dropped 2; count of bases not matched to a gene: 2. CDR3: CATQGANTGELFF. The CDR3 DNA is TGTGCCACACAGGGGGCAAACACCGGGGAGCTGTTTTTT.

This sequence joins TRBV19 and TRBJ1-5; 7 nucleotides match TRBD1. CDR1 and CDR2 (germline): LNHDA, SQIVND (reference sequence). The V gene end was trimmed by 5 bases and the J gene end by 11 bases; junction bases not matched to a gene: 12. CDR3 length: 14 residues. The CDR3 DNA sequence: TGTGCCAGTAGTCCAAACAGGGGCGTTTCGGCCCAGCATTTT. The encoded protein is CASSPNRGVSAQHF.

This clone was counted once. V is TRBV4-1 and J is TRBJ1-5; unclear D gene. The germline gives CDR1 MGHRA, CDR2 YSYEKL. CDR3 length equals 14 residues. V gave up 1 base and J gave up 4 bases, with 8 bases separating them. The CDR3 region is CASSQVHGNQPQHF. The CDR3, as DNA: TGCGCCAGCAGCCAAGTGCACGGTAATCAGCCCCAGCATTTT.

This chain uses TRBV19 with TRBJ1-3; 10 nucleotides align to TRBD1. With V trimmed by 3 bases and J by 4 bases, 6 bases remained unmatched. The CDR3 contains 16 residues. CDR1 and CDR2 (germline): LNHDA, SQIVND (reference sequence). The CDR3 is CASSIPRTGGGNTIYF. CDR3 sequence (DNA): TGTGCCAGTAGTATCCCCCGGACAGGGGGAGGAAACACCATATATTTT.

J is TRBJ2-7 and V is TRBV28, with TRBD1 identical over 9 bases. V shed 3 bases, J shed 5 bases, and the junction held 5 bases outside the gene matches. The CDR3 is made up of 14 amino acids. Germline assignment: CDR1 MDHEN and CDR2 SYDVKM. CDR3 protein: CASSLQDRGDEQYV. The CDR3 DNA is TGTGCCAGCAGTTTGCAGGACAGGGGTGACGAGCAGTACGTC.

The V gene is TRBV12-5, the J gene TRBJ2-5, with TRBD2 matching 8 bases. There are 14 residues in the CDR3. V lost 9 bases to trimming and J lost 2 bases; unmatched junction nucleotides: 8. In germline, CDR1 is LGHNT, CDR2 FRNRAP. The CDR3 DNA sequence: TGTGCTAGCGTTCGGGGGGGGCAACAAGAGACCCAGTACTTC. Encoded protein: CASVRGGQQETQYF.

The sample holds a few counts of this clone. The chain uses TRBV5-3 and TRBJ1-6; TRBD1 matches at 10 bases. TRBV5-3 is classed as an ORF, of uncertain function. With 10 bases clipped from V and 3 bases from J, the junction kept 7 bases outside the gene matches. CDR3 length: 15 amino acids. CDR3 sequence (DNA): TGTGCCTACGAGACAGGGGGCTTCTATAATTCACCCCTCCACTTT. Translating it yields CAYETGGFYNSPLHF.

The V call is TRBV5-4, the J call TRBJ2-7; TRBD1 aligns across 7 bases. V lost 2 bases, J lost 5 bases, and 4 bases stayed unmatched. This CDR3 region has 13 residues. Per germline, CDR1 SGHNT and CDR2 YYREEE (reference sequence). The CDR3, as DNA: TGTGCCAGCAGCTTCGGGACAGCGAACGAGCAGTACTTC. Amino acids: CASSFGTANEQYF.

The rearrangement joins TRBV29-1 to TRBJ2-3, with D tentatively TRBD2 (6 bases). Germline loops: CDR1 SQVTM, CDR2 ANQGSEA. Trimming stripped 8 bases from V and 2 bases from J, with 17 bases between. The CDR3 has 14 amino acids. CDR3: CSIAGTRLTDTQYF. The CDR3 coding sequence is TGCAGCATCGCAGGGACTCGTCTCACAGATACGCAGTATTTT.

The chain uses TRBV7-8 and TRBJ1-4; 10 bases align to TRBD1. Looked up from germline, CDR1 is SGHVS and CDR2 is FQNEAQ. The ends lost 3 bases at V and 5 bases at J; junction bases unmatched: 9. This CDR3 is 17 amino acids long. CDR3: CASSFLAPGQGNEKLFF. CDR3 in DNA: TGTGCCAGCAGCTTTTTAGCCCCGGGACAGGGGAATGAAAAACTGTTTTTT.

The V and J genes are TRBV28 and TRBJ1-2; 10 bases fit TRBD1. There are 17 residues in the CDR3. V trimming: 4 bases; J trimming: 2 bases; junction bases outside the gene matches: 10. From germline, CDR1 is MDHEN and CDR2 SYDVKM. The CDR3 is CASSSGGTGASNYGYTF. CDR3 DNA sequence: TGTGCCAGCAGTTCTGGAGGGACAGGGGCCAGCAACTATGGCTACACCTTC.

Remarks on this clone: The germline gene is not matched at one end of the junction; a read error may be the cause. V and J are TRBV7-7 and TRBJ1-2; no definite D call. This CDR3 region has 17 residues. In germline, CDR1 is SSHAT, CDR2 FNYEAQ (reference sequence). The CDR3 DNA follows: TGTGCTAGCAGCCCTCCTCGTAGAGTTCCTGCTAACTATGGCTACACCTTC. It translates to CASSPPRRVPANYGYTF.

The rearrangement links TRBV9 to TRBJ1-4, with D possibly TRBD1 on 5 matching bases. The CDR3 loop spans 14 amino acids. The germline V and J ends were trimmed by 3 bases and 8 bases, with 14 bases remaining between them. Per germline, CDR1 SGDLS and CDR2 YYNGEE. CDR3 protein: CASSEGRVGEKLFF. In nucleotides, the CDR3 is TGTGCCAGCAGCGAGGGGAGGGTTGGGGAAAAACTGTTTTTT.

The V gene is TRBV7-9, the J gene TRBJ1-4, with 7 nucleotides matching TRBD1. With V trimmed by 4 bases and J by 3 bases, 5 bases remained unmatched. The germline V gene has CDR1 SEHNR and CDR2 FQNEAQ (reference sequence). This CDR3 spans 15 amino acids. This CDR3 reads CASSSRTGSNEKLFF. The CDR3 DNA sequence: TGTGCCAGCAGCTCTAGGACAGGCTCTAATGAAAAACTGTTTTTT.

This clone was seen only once. The chain links TRBV6-5 to TRBJ1-2, with 7 positions matching TRBD1. CDR1 and CDR2 from the germline V gene are MNHEY and SVGAGI. Unmatched junction bases numbered 12, after V lost 0 bases and J lost 8 bases. CDR3 length: 16 residues. The CDR3 sequence is CASSYSLRAGGEGYTF. CDR3 nucleotides: TGTGCCAGCAGTTACTCGTTGAGGGCAGGGGGTGAGGGCTACACCTTC.